This is a list of T cell receptor beta chains from one sample in a study of T cells in Graves' hyperthyroidism and ophthalmopathy. TCRdb re-derived calls from the multiplex PCR reads in MiXCR, one entry per CDR3 protein. Here the sample spans under 350,000 distinct CDR3 sequences, about 15% being singletons. The specimen was blood. The source is a woman aged 55 to 70 with Graves' ophthalmopathy. CDR3s include the opening cysteine and the closing phenylalanine or tryptophan. The order of the fields is V gene, J gene, clone size, D gene, CDR3 DNA, CDR3 protein. The D gene is left open where the match is weak. Size values are once, few and many counts, or a class for expanded clones, and some rows have none.

TRBV19	TRBJ1-1	many	NA	TGTGCCAGTAGTATCTCACAGCTGAACACTGAAGCTTTCTTT	CASSISQLNTEAFF
TRBV5-1	TRBJ2-3	many	NA	TGCGCCAGCAGCCCGAAAATAAGCGGGCTCAGCACAGATACGCAGTATTTT	CASSPKISGLSTDTQYF
TRBV2	TRBJ1-2	many	NA	TGTGCCACGGCGGGGGACTATGGCTACACCTTC	CATAGDYGYTF
TRBV7-2	TRBJ1-5	many	TRBD1	TGTGCCAGCAACTCCTACGGCGGGACAGGGGGAGCCCAGCATTTT	CASNSYGGTGGAQHF
TRBV7-7	TRBJ2-1	NA	TRBD2	TGTGCTAGCAGCCCAAGCGGACTAGCGGGGGGGGATGAGCAGTTCTTC	CASSPSGLAGGDEQFF
TRBV5-1	TRBJ2-7	few	NA	TGCGCCAGCCGCCGGGACCTCCAAGCGGTTTACGAGCAGTACTTC	CASRRDLQAVYEQYF
TRBV12-3/TRBV12-4	TRBJ2-4	many	NA	TGTGCCAGCAGTTTCCGAGGTGGCGAAAACATTCAGTACTTC	CASSFRGGENIQYF
TRBV29-1	TRBJ1-2	many	NA	TGCAGCGTTGCCCTAAAGTCCCGGGGCTATGGCTACACCTTC	CSVALKSRGYGYTF
TRBV30	TRBJ2-2	many	NA	TGTGCCTGGAACTGGATCCGTGGAGCCGGGGAGCTGTTTTTT	CAWNWIRGAGELFF
TRBV20-1	TRBJ2-7	NA	TRBD1	TGCAGTGCTCCCAGGGCCCCGACAGGGGGCTCCTGCGAGCAGTACTTC	CSAPRAPTGGSCEQYF
TRBV12-3/TRBV12-4	TRBJ1-1	few	NA	TGTGCCAGCAGTTTCCTGTCGTTTGAAGCTTTCTTT	CASSFLSFEAFF
TRBV19	TRBJ2-6	NA	NA	TGTGCCAGTAGTATAGATGGCGCGGCCTTCTCCTCTGGGGCCAACGTCCTGACTTTC	CASSIDGAAFSSGANVLTF
TRBV5-1	TRBJ2-5	few	TRBD2	TGCGCCAGCAGGTTAACTAGCGGCGGATACCAAGAGACCCAGTACTTC	CASRLTSGGYQETQYF
TRBV18	TRBJ2-7	many	NA	TGTGCCAGCTCACCACCGCAGGGTACCTACGAGCAGTACTTC	CASSPPQGTYEQYF
TRBV7-2	TRBJ2-5	many	TRBD1	TGTGCCAGCAGCCCCCAGGCCTGGGACAGCCAAGAGACCCAGTACTTC	CASSPQAWDSQETQYF
TRBV7-9	TRBJ1-6	few	NA	TGTGCCAGCAGCCCGCCGCTGGCACAGGATAATTCACCCCTCCACTTT	CASSPPLAQDNSPLHF
TRBV28	TRBJ2-4	few	NA	TGTGCCAGCAGTCGGGGGCTGAGGGAAATAGCCAAAAACATTCAGTACTTC	CASSRGLREIAKNIQYF
TRBV5-6	TRBJ2-1	NA	TRBD1	TGTGCCAGCAGCGCACCCGGACAGGGGATTGGCAATGAGCAGTTCTTC	CASSAPGQGIGNEQFF
TRBV7-2	TRBJ2-7	many	NA	TGTGCCAGCAGTCAGAGCTCCTACGAGCAGTACTTC	CASSQSSYEQYF
TRBV7-2	TRBJ2-3	many	NA	TGTGCCAGCAGCTTAGAGCGCCGAGATACGCAGTATTTT	CASSLERRDTQYF
TRBV20-1	TRBJ2-3	many	TRBD2	TGCAGTGCTAGACAAGCGGGGAACACAGATACGCAGTATTTT	CSARQAGNTDTQYF
TRBV27	TRBJ2-7	many	NA	TGTGCCAGCAGTCCCCATGACAGTTCCGAGCAGTACTTC	CASSPHDSSEQYF
TRBV7-2	TRBJ2-1	many	NA	TGTGCCAGCAGCCGCAGGGTCGGGTCCTACAATGAGCAGTTCTTC	CASSRRVGSYNEQFF
TRBV18	TRBJ2-5	many	NA	TGTGCCAGCTCACTCCTTAGGGCGCAAGAGACCCAGTACTTC	CASSLLRAQETQYF
TRBV9	TRBJ1-1	NA	NA	TGTGCCAGCAGCGGGGGGGGGGTCCCTGAAGCTTTCTTT	CASSGGGVPEAFF
TRBV5-1	TRBJ2-7	NA	TRBD2	TGCGCCAGCAGCGAGGGACTAGCGGGGGCCTACGAGCAGTACTTC	CASSEGLAGAYEQYF
TRBV4-2	TRBJ2-1	NA	TRBD1	TGTGCCAGCAGCCAAGTCGACAGGGTCGGTGAGCAGTTCTTC	CASSQVDRVGEQFF
TRBV30	TRBJ1-1	NA	NA	TGTGCCTGGAGTGTGACGGGTGAAGCTTTCTTT	CAWSVTGEAFF
TRBV24-1	TRBJ1-5	NA	NA	TGTGCCACCAGTGATCTATATAGCAATCAGCCCCAGCATTTT	CATSDLYSNQPQHF
TRBV25-1	TRBJ1-1	NA	TRBD1	TGTGCCAGCGGGGGCGGGACAGGCCTCATGAACACTGAAGCTTTCTTT	CASGGGTGLMNTEAFF
TRBV12-3/TRBV12-4	TRBJ2-1	many	TRBD1	TGTGCCAGCAGCTACCGGGGACAGGGTAGGAATGAGCAGTTCTTC	CASSYRGQGRNEQFF
TRBV6-5	TRBJ1-2	NA	TRBD1	TGTGCCAGCAGTCCACGAGGGACAGGGGGCGGCTACACCTTC	CASSPRGTGGGYTF
TRBV24-1	TRBJ2-1	few	TRBD2	TGTGCCACCAGTGATTCGGGACTAGCGGATGAGCAGTTCTTC	CATSDSGLADEQFF
TRBV4-3	TRBJ1-5	NA	NA	TGCGCCAGCAGCCAAGATATCCACAGGTACCCTAATCAGCCCCAGCATTTT	CASSQDIHRYPNQPQHF
TRBV27	TRBJ1-5	many	NA	TGTGCCAGCGGGATAGGGTTCCCCCAAACCCAGCATTTT	CASGIGFPQTQHF
TRBV7-6	TRBJ1-6	NA	NA	TGTGCCAGCAGCTTCGGAGGTGATTCACCCCTCCACTTT	CASSFGGDSPLHF
TRBV6-2/TRBV6-3	TRBJ1-5	many	TRBD1	TGTGCCAGCAGCCCAGGATGGACAGGGAGGGTCCAGCCCCAGCATTTT	CASSPGWTGRVQPQHF
TRBV5-5	TRBJ2-5	many	NA	TGTGCCAGCAGCAGAGGGGACCAAGAGACCCAGTACTTC	CASSRGDQETQYF
TRBV20-1	TRBJ2-1	few	NA	TGCAGTGCTGATGAATCGACAGGCCCTCAAGAATTAGAGCAGTTCTTC	CSADESTGPQELEQFF
TRBV12-3/TRBV12-4	TRBJ2-3	few	NA	TGTGCCAGCAACATTCGGGGGCCCGCAGATACGCAGTATTTT	CASNIRGPADTQYF
TRBV5-1	TRBJ1-6	few	NA	TGCGCCAGCAGCCCAAGGGACTCCCGGAATTCACCCCTCCACTTT	CASSPRDSRNSPLHF
TRBV20-1	TRBJ1-1	NA	NA	TGCAGTGCTGGACGGGTGGGTCCTGAAGCTTTCTTT	CSAGRVGPEAFF
TRBV28	TRBJ1-5	NA	NA	TGTGCCAGCAGTTCCTACAGGGCAAGCAATCAGCCCCAGCATTTT	CASSSYRASNQPQHF
TRBV28	TRBJ2-7	NA	TRBD2	TGTGCCAGCAGGGCTAGCGGGTCCTACGAGCAGTACTTC	CASRASGSYEQYF
TRBV9	TRBJ1-1	NA	NA	TGTGCCAGCAGCGTAGGGGGGCCGCGGACTGAAGCTTTCTTT	CASSVGGPRTEAFF
TRBV4-3	TRBJ1-5	few	NA	TGCGCCAGCAGCCAAGATAATAACTCCTATCAGCCCCAGCATTTT	CASSQDNNSYQPQHF
TRBV14	TRBJ2-1	NA	NA	TGTGCCAGCAGCCGACGGGGCTTACGACGGGATGAGCAGTTCTTC	CASSRRGLRRDEQFF